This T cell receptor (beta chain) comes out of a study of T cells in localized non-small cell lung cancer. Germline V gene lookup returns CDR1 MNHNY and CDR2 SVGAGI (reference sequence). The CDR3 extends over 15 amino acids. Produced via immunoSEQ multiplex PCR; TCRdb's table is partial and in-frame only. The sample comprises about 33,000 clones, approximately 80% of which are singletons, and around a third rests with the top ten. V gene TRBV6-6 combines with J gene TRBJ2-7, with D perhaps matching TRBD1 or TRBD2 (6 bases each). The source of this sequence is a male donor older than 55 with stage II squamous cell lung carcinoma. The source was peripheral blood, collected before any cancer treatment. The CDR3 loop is CATRSTGDTFYEQYF. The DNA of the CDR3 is TGTGCTACCAGGTCGACGGGGGACACCTTCTACGAGCAGTACTTC.